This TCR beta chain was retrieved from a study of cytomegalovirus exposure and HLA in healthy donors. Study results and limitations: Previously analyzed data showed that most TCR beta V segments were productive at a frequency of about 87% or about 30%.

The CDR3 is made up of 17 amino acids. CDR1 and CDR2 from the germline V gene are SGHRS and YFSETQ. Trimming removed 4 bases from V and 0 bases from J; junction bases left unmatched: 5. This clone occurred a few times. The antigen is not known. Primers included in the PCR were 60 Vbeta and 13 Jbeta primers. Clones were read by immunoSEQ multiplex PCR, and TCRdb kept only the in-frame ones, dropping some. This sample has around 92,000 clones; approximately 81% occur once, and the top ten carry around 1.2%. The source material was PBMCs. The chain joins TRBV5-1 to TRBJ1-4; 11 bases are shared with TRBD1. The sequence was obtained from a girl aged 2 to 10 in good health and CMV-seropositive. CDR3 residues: CASSLGQGAPTNEKLFF. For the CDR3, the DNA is TGCGCCAGCAGCCTAGGACAGGGGGCACCAACTAATGAAAAACTGTTTTTT.